The 9 T cell receptor beta chains below were found in one sample sequenced in a study of T cells after posttransplantation cyclophosphamide. Using immunoSEQ multiplex PCR, the repertoire was profiled, and TCRdb retains in-frame clones only, with some absent. The repertoire holds 50,000 to 60,000 clones, 85% to 95% seen once, with 2.9% in the top ten. The sample consisted of PBMCs. The receptors shown here come from a woman aged 25 to 39 in good health and a related stem cell transplant donor.

A word on this clone: Other DNA sequences from this sample encode an identical CDR3 as well. The chain employs TRBV4-2 and TRBJ2-1, with 7 nucleotides matching TRBD2. Germline V gene data show CDR1 as LGHNA and CDR2 as YNFKEQ. The trim removed 1 base at V and 0 bases at J, leaving 6 bases unmatched. There are 17 residues in the CDR3. CDR3 residues: CASSQVTSPYSYNEQFF. As DNA, the CDR3 is TGTGCCAGCAGCCAAGTGACTAGCCCGTACTCCTACAATGAGCAGTTCTTC.

The J gene is TRBJ1-5, the V gene TRBV18; D might be TRBD1 (5 bases). The V gene lost 1 base and the J gene lost 3 bases, with 7 bases spanning the gap. The CDR3 sequence is 14 residues long. Looked up from germline, CDR1 is KGHSH and CDR2 is LQKENI. In DNA, the CDR3 is TGTGCCAGCTCACCACAGGGGTACAATCAGCCCCAGCATTTT. Amino acids: CASSPQGYNQPQHF.

The CDR3 protein is CASSLRQAHGEQYF. DNA for the CDR3: TGTGCCAGCAGTCTACGACAGGCACATGGCGAGCAGTACTTC. V gene TRBV6-6 combines with J gene TRBJ2-7; weak D call: TRBD1 (6 bases). The CDR3 extends over 14 amino acids. Germline-derived CDR1 and CDR2 are MNHNY and SVGAGI (reference sequence). Trimming took off 5 bases at V and 6 bases at J, with 17 bases between the two ends.

This chain joins TRBV7-9 and TRBJ2-3; 11 positions agree with TRBD1. Germline CDR1 and CDR2: SEHNR and FQNEAQ (reference sequence). The CDR3 extends over 16 amino acids. J was trimmed by 3 bases and V by 4 bases; bases with no gene match: 6. The CDR3 sequence: CASSSWTGGGTDTQYF. CDR3 in DNA: TGTGCCAGCAGCTCCTGGACAGGGGGCGGTACAGATACGCAGTATTTT. The full variable domain, in which reference TRBV7-9 and TRBJ2-3 provide the parts outside the CDR3, is DTGVSQNPRHKITKRGQNVTFRCDPISEHNRLYWYRQTLGQGPEFLTYFQNEAQLEKSRLLSDRFSAERPKGSFSTLEIQRTEQGDSAMYLCASSSWTGGGTDTQYFGPGTRLTVL.

J is TRBJ2-2 and V is TRBV6-5; 7 bases fit TRBD2. With 10 bases clipped from V and 5 bases from J, the junction kept 7 bases outside the gene matches. Germline CDR1 MNHEY, CDR2 SVGAGI. This CDR3 has 13 amino acids. The CDR3 here is CATRARGTGELFF. The CDR3 region has the DNA TGTGCCACCCGAGCGCGGGGGACCGGGGAGCTGTTTTTT.

The V call is TRBV28, the J call TRBJ1-6; 8 bases map to TRBD1. Trimming at V came to 5 bases and at J to 10 bases, leaving 7 bases not matched to a gene. This CDR3 has 14 amino acids. Germline V CDR1 and CDR2: MDHEN, SYDVKM. The CDR3 spells CASSRRTGYSPLHF. CDR3 DNA: TGTGCCAGCAGTCGAAGGACAGGGTACTCACCCCTCCACTTT.

This clone was detected once. The chain carries TRBV19 and TRBJ1-4, with a tentative D call TRBD1 (5 bases). Germline V lookup: CDR1 LNHDA, CDR2 SQIVND (reference sequence). V was cut by 4 bases and J by 11 bases, with 20 bases left in between. The CDR3 loop spans 15 amino acids. The CDR3 loop reads CASSTKTGVRGKLFF. The CDR3 DNA reads TGTGCCAGTAGTACCAAAACGGGGGTTCGTGGGAAACTGTTTTTT.

The chain recombines TRBV6-5 with TRBJ1-6; no reliable D call. This CDR3 spans 15 amino acids. The V gene lost 0 bases and the J gene lost 9 bases, with 12 bases spanning the gap. Germline loops: CDR1 MNHEY, CDR2 SVGAGI. The DNA for the CDR3 is TGTGCCAGCAGTTACTCACGGGGATTAGGTTCACCCCTCCACTTT. The encoded protein is CASSYSRGLGSPLHF.

This chain uses TRBV9 with TRBJ2-5; 7 bases fit TRBD2. This CDR3 is built from 14 residues. V gave up 0 bases and J gave up 4 bases; unmatched junction bases: 3. Germline V gene sequence: CDR1 SGDLS, CDR2 YYNGEE. The CDR3, as DNA: TGTGCCAGCAGCGTAGTGTCGGGAGGAGAGACCCAGTACTTC. Its protein product is CASSVVSGGETQYF.